This T cell receptor (beta chain) was identified during a study of blood T cell repertoires in COVID-19. About the research overall: Whether acute or convalescent, the COVID-19 samples came from the United States, Italy and Spain. PBMCs, B-cell-depleted T cells, or T cells provided the cDNA or gDNA that made up the material.

This CDR3 spans 17 amino acids. The J segment lost 5 bases and the V segment lost 3 bases, leaving 15 bases of the junction unmatched. From germline, CDR1 is KGHSH and CDR2 LQKENI. Enrolled during active infection, Seattle patients were then followed longitudinally. In the original analysis: Nucleated cell counts were estimated from reference gene primer amplification. Clones were sequenced by immunoSEQ multiplex PCR, and TCRdb holds only the in-frame ones, with some missing. The DNA gave D and trimming, while V, J and clone size come from that table. The sample lists about 200,000 clones, about 85% occurring once.

The material sequenced was peripheral blood. The genes are TRBV18 and TRBJ1-2; 7 bases align to TRBD1. This receptor was identified in a man between 60 and 70 years old with COVID-19, enrolled during active disease. Written as DNA, the CDR3 is TGTGCCAGCTCACCCTCTGGGAGGAGACAGGGCCTATATGGCTACACCTTC. It specifies CASSPSGRRQGLYGYTF. The complete variable domain, with remaining parts taken from reference TRBV18 and TRBJ1-2, reads NAGVMQNPRHLVRRRGQEARLRCSPMKGHSHVYWYRQLPEEGLKFMVYLQKENIIDESGMPKERFSAEFPKEGPSILRIQQVVRGDSAAYFCASSPSGRRQGLYGYTFGSGTRLTVV.